One T cell receptor (beta chain) is described in this entry. What it binds is not known. The sample is drawn from a study of shared clonotypes between healthy human individuals. Clones were sequenced by immunoSEQ multiplex PCR, and TCRdb holds only the in-frame ones, with some missing. This sample carries under 2.5 million clones, 85% to 95% of them seen once, and the ten largest clones take 0.37%. General study results and limits: Larger estimated richness was generally recorded for naive subsets relative to memory subsets.

The clonotype originates from a man younger than 35 in good health. Some clones in this sample may be carry-over from other donors' samples. The specimen sequenced was naive CD4+ T cells from PBMCs. The subset denotes: CD45RA+ positively selected.

CDR3 DNA: TGTGCCAGCAGCTTACAGTTCCCAGGAAGCAATCAGCCCCAGCATTTT. This codes for CASSLQFPGSNQPQHF. The gene calls are TRBV11-3 and TRBJ1-5, with no clear D. V was clipped by 2 bases and J by 1 base, with 12 bases between them. The CDR3 spans 16 residues. Germline V lookup: CDR1 SGHNT, CDR2 YENEEA.